Reported below is one T cell receptor beta chain. Antigen specificity is unknown. Semi-nested PCR with Nested Universal Primer A followed constant-region reverse priming of full-length variable regions. From the 5' RACE reads, TCRdb called clonotypes with MiXCR, one entry per CDR3 protein. Of under 9,500 distinct CDR3 sequences listed, approximately 46% are singletons. Tregs were sorted as CD4+CD25+CD127-/low cells. The study's findings and limits: Tumor Tregs overlapped most with tumor, then blood, naive CD4+ cells. Larger-cohort validation covered only one TCR beta V-J rearrangement.

This CDR3 comprises 14 residues. The germline V and J ends were trimmed by 6 bases and 5 bases, with 16 bases remaining between them. CDR1 LNHDA and CDR2 SQIVND come from the germline V gene (reference sequence). This receptor was identified in a female donor with breast cancer. Input material: Tregs sorted from a lymph node. The chain carries TRBV19 and TRBJ1-1; the D is unclear. For the CDR3, the DNA is TGTGCCAGTAGGCCGAGCCGAGCAGTAACTGAAGCTTTCTTT. It codes for CASRPSRAVTEAFF. The variable domain in full, completed from reference TRBV19 and TRBJ1-1, reads DGGITQSPKYLFRKEGQNVTLSCEQNLNHDAMYWYRQDPGQGLRLIYYSQIVNDFQKGDIAEGYSVSREKKESFPLTVTSAQKNPTAFYLCASRPSRAVTEAFFGQGTRLTVV.